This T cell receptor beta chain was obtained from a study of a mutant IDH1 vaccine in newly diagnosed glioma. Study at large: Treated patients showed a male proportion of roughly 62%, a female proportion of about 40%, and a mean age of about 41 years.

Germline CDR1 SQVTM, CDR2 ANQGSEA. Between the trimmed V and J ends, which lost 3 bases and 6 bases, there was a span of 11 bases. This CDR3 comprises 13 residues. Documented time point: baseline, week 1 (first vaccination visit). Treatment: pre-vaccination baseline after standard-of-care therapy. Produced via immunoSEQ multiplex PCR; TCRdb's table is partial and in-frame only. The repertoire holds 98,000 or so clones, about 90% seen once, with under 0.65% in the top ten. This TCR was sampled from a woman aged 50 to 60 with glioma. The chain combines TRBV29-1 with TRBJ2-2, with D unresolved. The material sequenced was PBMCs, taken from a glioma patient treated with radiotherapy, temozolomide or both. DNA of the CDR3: TGCAGCGTTGAGGTGGGAAGGGCCGGGGAGCTGTTTTTT. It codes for CSVEVGRAGELFF.